This T cell receptor beta chain is from a study of graft-versus-host responses after intestinal transplantation. Data came from immunoSEQ multiplex PCR; TCRdb stores just in-frame clones and leaves some out. Of nearly 100,000 clones listed, 80% to 95% are singletons. The V gene's germline CDR1 is MNHNS and CDR2 SASEGT. CDR3 size: 19 residues. V gave up 6 bases and J gave up 5 bases; unmatched junction bases: 20. The sequence was obtained from a human patient who received an intestinal transplant, so some T cells may come from the graft donor. The chain joins TRBV6-1 to TRBJ1-4; 8 nucleotides line up with TRBD1. Sample: PBMCs, taken about 440 days after intestinal transplant. CDR3 amino acids: CASSETRQGWFSPNEKLFF. The CDR3, as DNA: TGTGCCAGCAGCGAAACCAGACAGGGGTGGTTCTCGCCGAATGAAAAACTGTTTTTT.